This TCR beta chain was sequenced during a study of cytomegalovirus exposure and HLA in healthy donors. A note on this clone: Its cognate antigen is unknown.

PCR used 60 Vbeta primers and 13 Jbeta primers. The data were produced by immunoSEQ multiplex PCR, yet TCRdb's version contains in-frame clones alone and is incomplete. The repertoire holds 90,000 to 150,000 clones, 70% to 80% seen once, with approximately 10% in the top ten. Study findings and constraints: Other equally common chains were less clonally expanded than HLA-associated TCR beta chains, a later analysis showed.

The sequence derives from a woman aged 50 to 60 in good health and CMV-seropositive. Sequenced material: PBMCs.

CDR3 protein: CASSPGQGGDYEQYF. In DNA form, the CDR3 reads TGTGCCAGCAGCCCCGGACAGGGGGGAGACTACGAGCAGTACTTC. The chain carries TRBV5-8 and TRBJ2-7; TRBD1 aligns across 10 bases. Trimming took 4 bases from V and 3 from J; bases not matched to a gene: 7. The CDR3 extends over 15 amino acids. Germline assignment: CDR1 SGHTS and CDR2 YDEGEE.